The next 29 T cell receptor beta chains were all read from a single sample in a study of shared clonotypes between healthy human individuals. Using immunoSEQ multiplex PCR, the repertoire was profiled, and TCRdb retains in-frame clones only, with some absent. Of about 1 million clones detected, roughly 70% appear once; the ten largest clones hold about 1.5%. The sequenced sample consisted of memory CD4+ T cells sorted from blood. The sample's subset: CD45RA-negative fraction. The receptor set was obtained from a young man in good health.

The chain recombines TRBV5-1 with TRBJ1-2, with 7 bases that match TRBD1. The CDR3 has 14 residues. CDR1 SGHRS and CDR2 YFSETQ come from the germline V gene. The J segment lost 6 bases and the V segment lost 6 bases, leaving 11 bases of the junction unmatched. The CDR3 nucleotides read TGCGCCAGCACGGAGAACAGGGGAGAAGATGGCTACACCTTC. Protein sequence: CASTENRGEDGYTF.

The chain joins TRBV19 to TRBJ2-1, with 9 bases fitting TRBD1. Germline V gene data show CDR1 as LNHDA and CDR2 as SQIVND (reference sequence). There are 14 residues in the CDR3. V lost 9 bases to trimming and J lost 9 bases; unmatched junction nucleotides: 12. The CDR3 DNA reads TGTGCCAGCGGTACCGGGACAGGGCTCGGTGAGCAGTTCTTC. This codes for CASGTGTGLGEQFF.

The J gene is TRBJ2-1, the V gene TRBV6-5; 7 bases fit TRBD2. The trim removed 6 bases at V and 9 bases at J, leaving 11 bases unmatched. Germline V gene data show CDR1 as MNHEY and CDR2 as SVGAGI. The length of the CDR3 is 14 residues. CDR3 residues: CASRPRDYRSEQFF. The DNA of the CDR3 is TGTGCCAGCAGGCCCCGGGACTATCGTAGTGAGCAGTTCTTC.

The gene calls are TRBV5-4 and TRBJ2-3; 7 nucleotides align to TRBD1. V lost 2 bases to trimming and J lost 2 bases; unmatched junction nucleotides: 5. In germline, CDR1 is SGHNT, CDR2 YYREEE (reference sequence). This CDR3 comprises 15 residues. The CDR3 bases are TGTGCCAGCAGCTTAAAGACAGGGACCACAGATACGCAGTATTTT. Translation gives CASSLKTGTTDTQYF.

Note on this clone: Other DNA sequences within the sample encode an identical CDR3. This chain uses TRBV10-2 with TRBJ1-5; D gene unclear. The germline gives CDR1 WSHSY, CDR2 SAAADI. CDR3 length: 13 amino acids. Trimming shortened V by 3 bases and J by 1 base, and 4 bases separated the two germline ends. Here the CDR3 DNA reads TGCGCCAGCAGTGACAGGAGCAATCAGCCCCAGCATTTT. It translates to CASSDRSNQPQHF.

The chain has TRBV2 and TRBJ1-5; D unresolved. Germline-derived CDR1 and CDR2 are SNHLY and FYNNEI. The CDR3 consists of 14 residues. Between the trimmed V and J ends, which lost 2 bases and 3 bases, there was a span of 8 bases. Here the CDR3 reads CASSESADNQPQHF. Here the CDR3 DNA reads TGTGCCAGCAGTGAATCGGCAGACAATCAGCCCCAGCATTTT.

This clone was counted many times. The chain combines TRBV10-3 with TRBJ1-4; D unresolved. Trimming took 2 bases from V and 5 from J, leaving 6 bases between them. Germline CDR1 and CDR2: ENHRY and SYGVKD. The CDR3 extends over 13 amino acids. CDR3 sequence: CAISEGANEKLFF. DNA of the CDR3: TGTGCCATCAGTGAGGGCGCCAATGAAAAACTGTTTTTT.

This clone came up a few times. The chain recombines TRBV2 with TRBJ2-2, with D maybe TRBD1 (7 bases). The length of the CDR3 is 13 residues. Germline CDR1 SNHLY, CDR2 FYNNEI. The V gene lost 6 bases and the J gene lost 6 bases, with 11 bases spanning the gap. In DNA, the CDR3 is TGTGCCAGCAGACTCAGGGGGGCCGGGGAGCTGTTTTTT. Translating it yields CASRLRGAGELFF.

By share of the sample, this clone is medium-sized. Other DNA sequences in the sample encode the same CDR3. The chain employs TRBV5-1 and TRBJ2-7; maybe TRBD1 (5 bases). Germline V gene data show CDR1 as SGHRS and CDR2 as YFSETQ. V was trimmed by 4 bases and J by 1 base, leaving 9 bases between them. The CDR3 covers 13 residues. The DNA of the CDR3 is TGCGCCAGCAGCCACCAGGGTTCCTACGAGCAGTACTTC. This sequence encodes CASSHQGSYEQYF.

This chain uses TRBV25-1 with TRBJ2-7, with TRBD2 identical over 10 bases. The CDR3 totals 14 residues. J lost 7 bases, V lost 7 bases, and 10 bases had no gene match. CDR1 MGHDK and CDR2 SYGVNS come from the germline V gene. CDR3 coding DNA: TGTGCCAGCACCCCCGGGACTAGCGCACCGGAGCAGTACTTC. Its translation: CASTPGTSAPEQYF.

In this sample, this clone turned up a few times. The rearrangement joins TRBV6-5 to TRBJ2-5, with D tentatively TRBD1 (6 bases). V gave up 2 bases and J gave up 5 bases, with 9 bases separating them. Looked up from germline, CDR1 is MNHEY and CDR2 is SVGAGI. The CDR3 has 13 residues. Here the CDR3 reads CASSYPQGETQYF. In DNA form, the CDR3 reads TGTGCCAGCAGTTACCCCCAGGGGGAGACCCAGTACTTC.

The CDR3 protein is CASSLGQGIANEKLFF. In DNA form, the CDR3 reads TGCGCCAGCAGCTTGGGCCAGGGGATAGCTAATGAAAAACTGTTTTTT. The rearrangement joins TRBV5-1 to TRBJ1-4, with a weak D call TRBD1 (6 bases). V lost 0 bases and J lost 3, with 12 bases in between. This CDR3 contains 16 residues. Germline assignment: CDR1 SGHRS and CDR2 YFSETQ.

This clone was detected a few times. The chain joins TRBV5-1 to TRBJ1-2; no reliable D call. The CDR3 runs 12 residues. V dropped 5 bases and J dropped 5 bases, with 10 bases sitting between them. The germline CDR1 and CDR2 sequences are SGHRS and YFSETQ. In nucleotides, the CDR3 is TGCGCCAGCAGAGCTGATTTGTATGGCTACACCTTC. Translation gives CASRADLYGYTF.

The rearrangement uses TRBV10-3 and TRBJ2-2, with a weak D call TRBD2 (6 bases). The germline V and J ends were trimmed by 7 bases and 0 bases, with 9 bases remaining between them. Germline V lookup: CDR1 ENHRY, CDR2 SYGVKD. The length of the CDR3 is 14 residues. The CDR3 DNA reads TGTGCCATCAATGGAGGGGCGAACACCGGGGAGCTGTTTTTT. Its translation: CAINGGANTGELFF.

Regarding this clone: The same CDR3 is also encoded by other DNA sequences in this sample. The chain recombines TRBV5-1 with TRBJ2-6; D gene unclear. This CDR3 comprises 16 residues. Germline CDR1 is SGHRS and CDR2 is YFSETQ. Trimming stripped 0 bases from V and 0 bases from J, with 7 bases between. CDR3 protein: CASSLAPSSGANVLTF. Here the CDR3 DNA reads TGCGCCAGCAGCTTGGCCCCATCCTCTGGGGCCAACGTCCTGACTTTC.

The chain employs TRBV5-1 and TRBJ1-4; tentatively, D is TRBD1 (5 bases). Germline V CDR1 and CDR2: SGHRS, YFSETQ. This CDR3 region has 15 residues. Trimming took off 4 bases at V and 7 bases at J, with 17 bases between the two ends. The chain's CDR3 is CASSVRDPSREKLFF. In DNA, the CDR3 is TGCGCCAGCAGCGTAAGGGACCCTTCACGTGAAAAACTGTTTTTT.

This chain connects TRBV28 to TRBJ1-6; possible D gene TRBD1, 6 bases. V was pared by 4 bases and J by 10 bases, with 20 bases between. Looked up from germline, CDR1 is MDHEN and CDR2 is SYDVKM. The CDR3 runs to 16 residues. In DNA, the CDR3 is TGTGCCAGCAGTTGGGGAGGGGGTGGTAATCAATCACCCCTCCACTTT. This encodes CASSWGGGGNQSPLHF.

This chain links TRBV28 with TRBJ1-3; 7 bases are a match to TRBD1. CDR1 and CDR2 (germline): MDHEN, SYDVKM. V lost 10 bases to trimming and J lost 3 bases; unmatched junction nucleotides: 12. This CDR3 region has 15 residues. CDR3 region: CATHEKGAFGNTIYF. As DNA, the CDR3 is TGTGCCACGCATGAGAAGGGGGCGTTTGGAAACACCATATATTTT.

This clone was detected ten times or more. The chain links TRBV15 to TRBJ2-6; D could derive from TRBD1 or TRBD2 (5 bases each). Germline assignment: CDR1 LNHNV and CDR2 YYDKDF (reference sequence). V lost 5 bases to trimming and J lost 2 bases, with 10 bases between them. CDR3 length equals 15 residues. Written as DNA, the CDR3 is TGTGCCACCAGCTGGGGGTGGGCTGGGGCCAACGTCCTGACTTTC. Translating it yields CATSWGWAGANVLTF.

With regard to this clone: A much larger clone is a single base away; this may be a read error. Distinct nucleotide sequences in the sample also encode this CDR3. The V call is TRBV4-3, the J call TRBJ1-2; D gene ambiguous. From germline, CDR1 is LGHNA and CDR2 YSLEER. The V gene lost 1 base and the J gene lost 2 bases, with 17 bases spanning the gap. This CDR3 contains 17 residues. This chain's CDR3 is CASSQVNPTRTNYGYTF. DNA for the CDR3: TGCGCCAGCAGCCAAGTTAATCCTACCAGAACGAACTATGGCTACACCTTC.

This rearrangement joins TRBV15 to TRBJ2-6, with D perhaps TRBD1 (6 bases). Trimming took 0 bases from V and 0 from J, leaving 9 bases between them. Germline CDR1 reads LNHNV; CDR2 reads YYDKDF (reference sequence). This CDR3 has 17 residues. The CDR3 bases are TGTGCCACCAGCAGAGAGGGACACCCCTCTGGGGCCAACGTCCTGACTTTC. As protein: CATSREGHPSGANVLTF. The full variable domain, with the rest looked up from reference TRBV15 and TRBJ2-6, is DAMVIQNPRYQVTQFGKPVTLSCSQTLNHNVMYWYQQKSSQAPKLLFHYYDKDFNNEADTPDNFQSRRPNTSFCFLDIRSPGLGDTAMYLCATSREGHPSGANVLTFGAGSRLTVL.

The chain recombines TRBV19 with TRBJ2-7, with D possibly being TRBD1 or TRBD2 (5 bases each). The V end lost 6 bases, the J end lost 6 bases, and 18 bases lay between the germline ends. The CDR3 spans 14 residues. The V gene's germline CDR1 is LNHDA and CDR2 SQIVND (reference sequence). In DNA, the CDR3 is TGTGCCAGTAGCCGAGAGGGGTTAGGCGGCGAGCAGTACTTC. It is translated as CASSREGLGGEQYF.

The rearrangement links TRBV7-9 to TRBJ2-7, with TRBD1 matching 9 bases. CDR1 and CDR2 from the germline V gene are SEHNR and FQNEAQ (reference sequence). J was trimmed by 7 bases and V by 5 bases; bases with no gene match: 9. The CDR3 is 14 residues long. CDR3 protein: CASSQPGTGREQYF. CDR3 nucleotide sequence: TGTGCCAGCAGCCAGCCGGGGACAGGGCGGGAGCAGTACTTC. Full variable domain (missing parts from reference TRBV7-9 and TRBJ2-7): DTGVSQNPRHKITKRGQNVTFRCDPISEHNRLYWYRQTLGQGPEFLTYFQNEAQLEKSRLLSDRFSAERPKGSFSTLEIQRTEQGDSAMYLCASSQPGTGREQYFGPGTRLTVT.

J is TRBJ1-2 and V is TRBV6-1; TRBD1 is a possible D gene (5 bases). Germline V gene sequence: CDR1 MNHNS, CDR2 SASEGT. Trimming took 2 bases from V and 0 from J, leaving 13 bases between them. CDR3 length: 16 residues. CDR3 coding DNA: TGTGCCAGCAGTGAACGTTGGGAGGGGACTAACTATGGCTACACCTTC. It encodes CASSERWEGTNYGYTF.

The V call is TRBV30, the J call TRBJ1-2, with D tentatively TRBD1 (5 bases). Trimming stripped 8 bases from V and 5 bases from J, with 15 bases between. The CDR3 consists of 12 residues. Germline V gene data show CDR1 as GTSNPN and CDR2 as SVGIG (reference sequence). The CDR3 bases are TGTGCCGGCTACTCTCAGGGTTATGGCTACACCTTC. It yields the protein CAGYSQGYGYTF.

This chain connects TRBV4-1 to TRBJ1-2, with no clear D. The germline V gene encodes CDR1 MGHRA and CDR2 YSYEKL. Trimming removed 3 bases from V and 1 base from J, with 12 bases in between. The CDR3 sequence is 15 residues long. The CDR3 sequence is CASSHQITDNYGYTF. The CDR3 DNA follows: TGCGCCAGCAGCCACCAGATTACCGATAACTATGGCTACACCTTC.

The J gene is TRBJ1-2, the V gene TRBV5-5; TRBD1 matches at 10 bases. The CDR3 runs to 14 residues. Germline assignment: CDR1 SGHKS and CDR2 YYEKEE (reference sequence). J gave up 7 bases and V 2 bases, and 5 bases lay outside the gene matches. The CDR3 protein is CASSLWTGGTGYTF. CDR3 DNA: TGTGCCAGCAGCTTATGGACAGGGGGAACTGGCTACACCTTC. The full variable domain, in which reference TRBV5-5 and TRBJ1-2 provide the parts outside the CDR3, is DAGVTQSPTHLIKTRGQQVTLRCSPISGHKSVSWYQQVLGQGPQFIFQYYEKEERGRGNFPDRFSARQFPNYSSELNVNALLLGDSALYLCASSLWTGGTGYTFGSGTRLTVV.

The chain couples TRBV6-6 to TRBJ1-4; TRBD1 agrees at 8 bases. The germline V gene has CDR1 MNHNY and CDR2 SVGAGI (reference sequence). J lost 7 bases, V lost 5 bases, and 6 bases had no gene match. The CDR3 runs to 14 residues. The CDR3 is CASSSGQGGEKLFF. CDR3 in DNA: TGTGCCAGCAGTAGCGGACAGGGTGGTGAAAAACTGTTTTTT.

The CDR3 loop is CASSSGQGLMGTQYF. CDR3 in DNA: TGTGCCAGCAGCAGCGGACAGGGGTTGATGGGGACCCAGTACTTC. The genes are TRBV5-5 and TRBJ2-5, with 9 bases matching TRBD1. V was clipped by 4 bases and J by 7 bases; unmatched bases: 11. CDR1 is SGHKS and CDR2 is YYEKEE in the germline V gene (reference sequence). The CDR3 covers 15 residues. Based on the CDR3 plus reference TRBV5-5 and TRBJ2-5, the full variable domain is DAGVTQSPTHLIKTRGQQVTLRCSPISGHKSVSWYQQVLGQGPQFIFQYYEKEERGRGNFPDRFSARQFPNYSSELNVNALLLGDSALYLCASSSGQGLMGTQYFGPGTRLLVL.